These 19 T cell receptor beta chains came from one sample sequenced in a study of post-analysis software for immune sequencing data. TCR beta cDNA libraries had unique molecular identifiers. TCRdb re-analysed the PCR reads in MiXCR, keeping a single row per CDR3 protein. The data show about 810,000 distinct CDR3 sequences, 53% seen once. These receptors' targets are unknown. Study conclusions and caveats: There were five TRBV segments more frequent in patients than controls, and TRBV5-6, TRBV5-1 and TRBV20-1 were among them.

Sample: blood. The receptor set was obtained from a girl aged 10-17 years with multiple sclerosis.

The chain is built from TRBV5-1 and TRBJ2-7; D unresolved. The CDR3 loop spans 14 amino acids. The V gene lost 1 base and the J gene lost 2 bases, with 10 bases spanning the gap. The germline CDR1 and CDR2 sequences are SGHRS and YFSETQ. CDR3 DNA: TGCGCCAGCAGCTTGTACCAGACTGCCTACGAGCAGTACTTC. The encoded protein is CASSLYQTAYEQYF.

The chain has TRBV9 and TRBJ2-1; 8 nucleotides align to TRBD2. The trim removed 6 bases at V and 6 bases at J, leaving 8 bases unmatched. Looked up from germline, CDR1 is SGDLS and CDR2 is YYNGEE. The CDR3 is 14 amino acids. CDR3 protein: CASTSGLASNEQFF. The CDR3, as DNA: TGTGCCAGCACCTCCGGACTAGCTTCCAATGAGCAGTTCTTC.

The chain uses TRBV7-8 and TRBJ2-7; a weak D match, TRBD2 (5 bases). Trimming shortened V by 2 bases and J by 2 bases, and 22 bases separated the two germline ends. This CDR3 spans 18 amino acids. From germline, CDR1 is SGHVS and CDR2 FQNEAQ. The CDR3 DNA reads TGTGCCAGCAGCTTAAGATTTACTTTCGTGGAGCGGACCTACGAGCAGTACTTC. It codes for CASSLRFTFVERTYEQYF. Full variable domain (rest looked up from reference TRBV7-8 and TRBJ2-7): GAGVSQSPRYKVAKRGQDVALRCDPISGHVSLFWYQQALGQGPEFLTYFQNEAQLDKSGLPSDRFFAERPEGSVSTLKIQRTQQEDSAVYLCASSLRFTFVERTYEQYFGPGTRLTVT.

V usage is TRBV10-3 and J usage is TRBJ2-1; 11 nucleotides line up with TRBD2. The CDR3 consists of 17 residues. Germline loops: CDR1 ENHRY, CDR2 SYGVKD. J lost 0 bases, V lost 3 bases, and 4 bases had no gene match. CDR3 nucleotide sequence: TGTGCCATCAGTGATGTAGCGGGAGGGCTCTCCTACAATGAGCAGTTCTTC. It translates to CAISDVAGGLSYNEQFF.

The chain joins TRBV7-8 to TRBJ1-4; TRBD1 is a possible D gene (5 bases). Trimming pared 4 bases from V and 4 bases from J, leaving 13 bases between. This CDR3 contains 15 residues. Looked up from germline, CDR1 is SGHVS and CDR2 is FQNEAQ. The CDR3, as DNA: TGTGCCAGCAGCTCTCCCGGGGCGGGTAATGAAAAACTGTTTTTT. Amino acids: CASSSPGAGNEKLFF.

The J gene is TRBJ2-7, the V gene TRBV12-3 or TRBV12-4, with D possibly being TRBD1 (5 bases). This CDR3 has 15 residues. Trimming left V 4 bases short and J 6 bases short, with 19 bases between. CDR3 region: CASSSEQGRIVEQYF. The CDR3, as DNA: TGTGCCAGCAGTTCCGAGCAGGGAAGAATAGTCGAGCAGTACTTC.

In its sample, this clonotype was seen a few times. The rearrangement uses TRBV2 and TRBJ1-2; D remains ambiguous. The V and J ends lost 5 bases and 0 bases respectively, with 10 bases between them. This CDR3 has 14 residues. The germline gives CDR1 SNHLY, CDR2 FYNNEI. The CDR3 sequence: CASSSAGSNYGYTF. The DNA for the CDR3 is TGTGCCAGCAGTTCCGCCGGGTCTAACTATGGCTACACCTTC.

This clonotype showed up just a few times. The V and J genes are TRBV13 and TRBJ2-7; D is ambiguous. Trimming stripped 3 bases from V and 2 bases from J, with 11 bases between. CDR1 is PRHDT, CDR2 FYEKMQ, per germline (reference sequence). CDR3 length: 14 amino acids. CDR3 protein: CASSLGTVPYEQYF. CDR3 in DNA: TGTGCCAGCAGCTTGGGCACAGTCCCCTACGAGCAGTACTTC. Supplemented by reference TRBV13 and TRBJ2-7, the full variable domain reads AAGVIQSPRHLIKEKRETATLKCYPIPRHDTVYWYQQGPGQDPQFLISFYEKMQSDKGSIPDRFSAQQFSDYHSELNMSSLELGDSALYFCASSLGTVPYEQYFGPGTRLTVT.

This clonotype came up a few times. CDR3 protein: CSASSDQSSYEQYF. In nucleotides, the CDR3 is TGCAGCGCCTCTAGCGACCAAAGCTCCTACGAGCAGTACTTC. This rearrangement joins TRBV20-1 to TRBJ2-7, with TRBD2 as a possible D gene (6 bases). The CDR3 sequence is 14 residues long. Germline lookup yields CDR1 DFQATT and CDR2 SNEGSKA (reference sequence).

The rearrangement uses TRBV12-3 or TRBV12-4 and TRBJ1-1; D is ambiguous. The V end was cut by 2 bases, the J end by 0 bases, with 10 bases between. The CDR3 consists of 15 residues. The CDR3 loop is CASSLPWAVNTEAFF. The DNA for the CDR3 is TGTGCCAGCAGTTTACCATGGGCCGTGAACACTGAAGCTTTCTTT.

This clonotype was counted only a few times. The CDR3 here is CASSVASAYYGYTF. DNA of the CDR3: TGTGCCAGCAGCGTAGCTTCAGCATACTATGGCTACACCTTC. The chain carries TRBV9 and TRBJ1-2; D unclear. The CDR3 consists of 14 residues. Germline lookup yields CDR1 SGDLS and CDR2 YYNGEE. Trimming cost V 0 bases and J 3 bases, with 9 bases left between them. The entire variable domain, with the rest obtained from reference TRBV9 and TRBJ1-2, is as follows: DSGVTQTPKHLITATGQRVTLRCSPRSGDLSVYWYQQSLDQGLQFLIQYYNGEERAKGNILERFSAQQFPDLHSELNLSSLELGDSALYFCASSVASAYYGYTFGSGTRLTVV.

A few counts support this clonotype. The CDR3 sequence is CASSLLKGSEQYF. CDR3 nucleotides: TGTGCCAGCAGCCTCCTAAAGGGTTCCGAGCAGTACTTC. The gene calls are TRBV14 and TRBJ2-7; D unresolved. CDR3 length equals 13 residues. Germline loops: CDR1 SGHDN, CDR2 FVKESK. The V end was cut by 4 bases, the J end by 6 bases, with 13 bases between.

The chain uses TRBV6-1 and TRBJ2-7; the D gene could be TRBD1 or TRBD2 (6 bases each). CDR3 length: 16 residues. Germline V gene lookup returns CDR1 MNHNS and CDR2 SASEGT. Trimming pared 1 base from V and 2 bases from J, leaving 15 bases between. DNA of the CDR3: TGTGCCAGCAGTGAAGGACGTTGGAGGGGGACCTACGAGCAGTACTTC. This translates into CASSEGRWRGTYEQYF.

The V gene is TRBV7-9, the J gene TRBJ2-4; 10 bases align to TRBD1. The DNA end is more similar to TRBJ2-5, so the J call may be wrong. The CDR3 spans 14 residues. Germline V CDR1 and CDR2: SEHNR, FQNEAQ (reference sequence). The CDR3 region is CASSAGTGVETQYF. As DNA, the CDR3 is TGTGCCAGCAGCGCCGGGACAGGGGTAGAGACCCAGTACTTC.

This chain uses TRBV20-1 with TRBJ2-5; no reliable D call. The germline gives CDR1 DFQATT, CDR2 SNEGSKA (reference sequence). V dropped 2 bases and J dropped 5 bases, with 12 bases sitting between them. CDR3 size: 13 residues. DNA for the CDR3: TGCAGTGCTAGACCCCTGGTCGAGGAGACCCAGTACTTC. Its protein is CSARPLVEETQYF.

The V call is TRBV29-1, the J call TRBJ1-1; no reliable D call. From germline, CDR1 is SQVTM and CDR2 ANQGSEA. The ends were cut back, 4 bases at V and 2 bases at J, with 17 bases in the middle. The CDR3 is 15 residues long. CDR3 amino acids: CSVALVLMGNTEAFF. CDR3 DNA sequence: TGCAGCGTTGCGTTGGTCTTGATGGGAAACACTGAAGCTTTCTTT.

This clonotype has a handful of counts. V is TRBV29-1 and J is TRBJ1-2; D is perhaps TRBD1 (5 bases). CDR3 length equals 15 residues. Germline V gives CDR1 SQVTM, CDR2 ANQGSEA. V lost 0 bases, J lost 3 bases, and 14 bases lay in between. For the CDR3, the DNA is TGCAGCGTTGAAGATTTTGCGGGGGATGACTATGGCTACACCTTC. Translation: CSVEDFAGDDYGYTF. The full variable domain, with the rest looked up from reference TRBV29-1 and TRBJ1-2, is SAVISQKPSRDICQRGTSLTIQCQVDSQVTMMFWYRQQPGQSLTLIATANQGSEATYESGFVIDKFPISRPNLTFSTLTVSNMSPEDSSIYLCSVEDFAGDDYGYTFGSGTRLTVV.

The CDR3 nucleotides are TGTGCCAGCAGTCGGGGGGACACCCTTAGCAATCAGCCCCAGCATTTT. Amino acids: CASSRGDTLSNQPQHF. This chain joins TRBV12-3 or TRBV12-4 and TRBJ1-5; D perhaps matches TRBD1 (6 bases). V shed 5 bases and J shed 0 bases, with 14 bases lying between them. CDR3 length equals 16 residues.

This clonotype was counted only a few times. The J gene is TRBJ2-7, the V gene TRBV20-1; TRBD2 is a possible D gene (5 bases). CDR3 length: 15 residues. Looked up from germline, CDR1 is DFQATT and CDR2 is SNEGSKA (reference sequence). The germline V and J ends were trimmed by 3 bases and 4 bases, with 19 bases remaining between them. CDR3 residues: CSASKGSGAVYEQYF. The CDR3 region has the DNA TGCAGTGCTAGTAAGGGATCCGGAGCGGTTTACGAGCAGTACTTC.